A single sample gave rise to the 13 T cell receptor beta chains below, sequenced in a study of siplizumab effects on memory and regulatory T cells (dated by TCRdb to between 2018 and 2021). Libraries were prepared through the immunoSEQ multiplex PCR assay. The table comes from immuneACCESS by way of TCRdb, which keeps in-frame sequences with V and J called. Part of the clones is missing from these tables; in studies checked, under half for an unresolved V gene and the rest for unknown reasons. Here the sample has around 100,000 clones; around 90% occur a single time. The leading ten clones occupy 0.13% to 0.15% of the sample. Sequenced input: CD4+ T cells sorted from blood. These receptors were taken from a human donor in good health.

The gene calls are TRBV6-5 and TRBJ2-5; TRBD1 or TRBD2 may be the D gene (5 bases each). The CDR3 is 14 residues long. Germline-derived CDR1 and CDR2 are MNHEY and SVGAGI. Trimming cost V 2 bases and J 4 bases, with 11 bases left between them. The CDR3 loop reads CASSYNGAGETQYF. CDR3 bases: TGTGCCAGCAGTTACAACGGGGCAGGAGAGACCCAGTACTTC.

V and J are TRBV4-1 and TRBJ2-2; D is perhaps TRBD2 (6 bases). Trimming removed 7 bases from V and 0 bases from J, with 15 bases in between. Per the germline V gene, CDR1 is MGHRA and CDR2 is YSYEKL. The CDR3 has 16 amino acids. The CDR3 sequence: CASTFSGSANTGELFF. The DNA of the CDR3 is TGCGCCAGCACCTTTAGCGGATCAGCGAACACCGGGGAGCTGTTTTTT.

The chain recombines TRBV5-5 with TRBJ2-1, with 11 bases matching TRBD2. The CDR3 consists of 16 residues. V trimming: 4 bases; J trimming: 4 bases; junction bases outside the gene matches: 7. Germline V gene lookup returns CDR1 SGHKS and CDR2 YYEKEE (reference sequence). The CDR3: CASSVGLAGGYNEQFF. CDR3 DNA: TGTGCCAGCAGCGTCGGTCTAGCGGGGGGATACAATGAGCAGTTCTTC.

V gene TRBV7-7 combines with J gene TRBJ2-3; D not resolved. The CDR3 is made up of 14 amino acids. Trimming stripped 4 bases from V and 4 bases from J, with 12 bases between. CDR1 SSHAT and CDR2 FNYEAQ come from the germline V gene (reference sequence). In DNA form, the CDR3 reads TGTGCCAGCAGCTCGAATTTGGGTGCAGATACGCAGTATTTT. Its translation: CASSSNLGADTQYF.

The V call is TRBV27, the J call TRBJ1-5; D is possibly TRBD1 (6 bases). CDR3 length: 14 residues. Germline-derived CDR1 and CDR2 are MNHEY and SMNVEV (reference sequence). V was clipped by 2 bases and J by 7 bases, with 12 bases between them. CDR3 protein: CASSLRQRGQPQHF. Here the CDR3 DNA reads TGTGCCAGCAGTTTAAGACAGAGGGGGCAGCCCCAGCATTTT.

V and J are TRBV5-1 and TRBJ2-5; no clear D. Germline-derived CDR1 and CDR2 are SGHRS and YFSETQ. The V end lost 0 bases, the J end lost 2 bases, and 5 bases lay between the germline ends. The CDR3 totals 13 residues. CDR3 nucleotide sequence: TGCGCCAGCAGCTTGGACCTACAAGAGACCCAGTACTTC. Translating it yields CASSLDLQETQYF. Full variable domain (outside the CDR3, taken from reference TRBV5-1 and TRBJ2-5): KAGVTQTPRYLIKTRGQQVTLSCSPISGHRSVSWYQQTPGQGLQFLFEYFSETQRNKGNFPGRFSGRQFSNSRSEMNVSTLELGDSALYLCASSLDLQETQYFGPGTRLLVL.

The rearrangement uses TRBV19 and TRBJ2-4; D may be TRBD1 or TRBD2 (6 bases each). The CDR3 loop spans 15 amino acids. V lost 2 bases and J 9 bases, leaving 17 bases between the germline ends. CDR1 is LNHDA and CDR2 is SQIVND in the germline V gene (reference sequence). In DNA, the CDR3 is TGTGCCAGTAGTATATCGGGGGCGAATAATGTCATTCAGTACTTC. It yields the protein CASSISGANNVIQYF.

The CDR3 region is CASRGQGSSYNEQFF. In DNA, the CDR3 is TGCGCCAGCAGGGGACAGGGTAGCTCCTACAATGAGCAGTTCTTC. The chain links TRBV5-1 to TRBJ2-1, with 9 bases matching TRBD1. This CDR3 spans 15 amino acids. Losses at the gene ends were 5 bases for V and 0 bases for J; bases not matched to a gene: 3. Germline CDR1 and CDR2: SGHRS and YFSETQ.

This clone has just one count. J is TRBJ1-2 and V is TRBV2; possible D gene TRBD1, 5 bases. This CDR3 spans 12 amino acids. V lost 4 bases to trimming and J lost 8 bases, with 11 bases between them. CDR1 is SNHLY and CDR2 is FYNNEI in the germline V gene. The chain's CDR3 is CASSAQGGGYTF. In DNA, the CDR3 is TGTGCCAGCAGTGCGCAGGGCGGGGGCTACACCTTC.

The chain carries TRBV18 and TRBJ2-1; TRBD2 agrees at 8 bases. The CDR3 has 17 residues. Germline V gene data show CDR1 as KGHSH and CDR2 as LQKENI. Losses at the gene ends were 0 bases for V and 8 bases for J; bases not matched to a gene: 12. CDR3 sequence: CASSPPPGGMGLDEQFF. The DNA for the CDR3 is TGTGCCAGCTCACCACCGCCGGGAGGGATGGGTTTGGATGAGCAGTTCTTC.

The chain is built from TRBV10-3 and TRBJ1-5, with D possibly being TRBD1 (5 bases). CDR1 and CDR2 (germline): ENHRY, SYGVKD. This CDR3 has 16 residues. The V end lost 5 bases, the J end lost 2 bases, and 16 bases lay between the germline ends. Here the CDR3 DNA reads TGTGCCATCAGTCCGGGGGGTTCGGATGGCAATCAGCCCCAGCATTTT. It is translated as CAISPGGSDGNQPQHF.

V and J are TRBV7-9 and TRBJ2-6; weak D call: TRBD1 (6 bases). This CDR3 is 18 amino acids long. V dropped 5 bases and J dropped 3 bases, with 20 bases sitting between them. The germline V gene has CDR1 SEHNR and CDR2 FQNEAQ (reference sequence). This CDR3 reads CASSDHRDLGGGANVLTF. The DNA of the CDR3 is TGTGCCAGCAGCGACCACAGGGACCTGGGTGGTGGGGCCAACGTCCTGACTTTC.

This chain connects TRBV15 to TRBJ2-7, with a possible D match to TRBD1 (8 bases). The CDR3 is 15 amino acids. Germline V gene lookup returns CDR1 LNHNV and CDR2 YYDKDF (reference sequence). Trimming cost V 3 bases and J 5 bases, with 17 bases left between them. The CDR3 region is CATSRMDRDYDEQYF. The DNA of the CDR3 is TGTGCCACCAGCAGGATGGACAGGGACTACGACGAGCAGTACTTC. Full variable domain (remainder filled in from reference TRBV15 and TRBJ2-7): DAMVIQNPRYQVTQFGKPVTLSCSQTLNHNVMYWYQQKSSQAPKLLFHYYDKDFNNEADTPDNFQSRRPNTSFCFLDIRSPGLGDTAMYLCATSRMDRDYDEQYFGPGTRLTVT.